The sequence of this TCR beta chain was determined in a study of blood T cells in healthy people across ages. Using a J-beta primer mix together with a sample-barcoded 5' primer, a second PCR was run for roughly 7 to 11 cycles. One entry per CDR3 protein results from TCRdb running MiXCR on the 5' RACE reads. This sample has hundreds of thousands of distinct CDR3 sequences; more than 40% occur once, and the top ten carry approximately 32%. Total RNA, at least 6 micrograms per sample, was extracted from PBMCs. The TCR originated in a woman aged 60 to 75 in good health. The source material was blood.

Written as DNA, the CDR3 is TGCGCCAGCCGCGTCGGAGTCACAGATACGCAGTATTTT. Encoded protein: CASRVGVTDTQYF. The V and J genes are TRBV5-1 and TRBJ2-3; D unresolved. With 7 bases removed from V and 2 bases from J, the gap between germline ends came to 11 bases. CDR3 length: 13 residues. Germline values: CDR1 SGHRS, CDR2 YFSETQ.